Presented here are 15 T cell receptor beta chains from one specimen sequenced in a study of blood T cell repertoires in COVID-19. Data came from immunoSEQ multiplex PCR; TCRdb stores just in-frame clones and leaves some out. The sample has hundreds of thousands of clones, roughly nine tenths seen once; the top ten hold more than 0.95%. Sequenced material: PBMCs or T cells enriched from blood (not recorded which). Receptor source: a young man who had recovered from COVID-19.

This clone is a singleton in its sample. The chain is built from TRBV5-1 and TRBJ2-3, with 9 bases that match TRBD2. The CDR3 runs 16 residues. Germline V gene sequence: CDR1 SGHRS, CDR2 YFSETQ. V shed 0 bases and J 4 bases; nucleotides not matched to a gene: 6. CDR3 in amino acids: CASSLGLAGYADTQYF. The CDR3 region has the DNA TGCGCCAGCAGCTTGGGCCTAGCGGGATACGCAGATACGCAGTATTTT.

This clone appeared once. The chain is built from TRBV6-1 and TRBJ2-2; TRBD2 aligns across 9 bases. Germline V CDR1 and CDR2: MNHNS, SASEGT. This CDR3 contains 18 residues. The J segment lost 0 bases and the V segment lost 4 bases, leaving 9 bases of the junction unmatched. The CDR3 sequence: CASSVGTSPGANTGELFF. The CDR3 DNA is TGTGCCAGCAGTGTAGGGACTAGCCCCGGAGCGAACACCGGGGAGCTGTTTTTT.

The J gene is TRBJ2-7, the V gene TRBV18; 8 bases are shared with TRBD1. Germline CDR1 and CDR2: KGHSH and LQKENI. There are 16 residues in the CDR3. Germline trimming cut 6 bases from V and 0 bases from J; bases unmatched to any gene: 10. The CDR3 spells CASSPQGAGGSYEQYF. DNA of the CDR3: TGTGCCAGCTCGCCTCAGGGGGCCGGGGGCTCCTACGAGCAGTACTTC. The full variable domain, its missing parts supplied by reference TRBV18 and TRBJ2-7, is NAGVMQNPRHLVRRRGQEARLRCSPMKGHSHVYWYRQLPEEGLKFMVYLQKENIIDESGMPKERFSAEFPKEGPSILRIQQVVRGDSAAYFCASSPQGAGGSYEQYFGPGTRLTVT.

The genes are TRBV10-2 and TRBJ1-5; D not certain. This CDR3 region has 14 residues. Trimming pared 5 bases from V and 4 bases from J, leaving 12 bases between. The germline V gene has CDR1 WSHSY and CDR2 SAAADI. CDR3 sequence: CASSKEGMNQPQHF. The CDR3, as DNA: TGCGCCAGCAGTAAAGAGGGCATGAATCAGCCCCAGCATTTT.

This sequence joins TRBV24-1 and TRBJ2-2; D possibly corresponds to TRBD1 (6 bases). The V end was cut by 3 bases, the J end by 3 bases, with 10 bases between. The CDR3 sequence is 15 residues long. The germline V gene encodes CDR1 KGHDR and CDR2 SFDVKD. This CDR3 is CATSDADRYTGELFF. In DNA, the CDR3 is TGTGCCACCAGTGATGCGGACAGATACACCGGGGAGCTGTTTTTT.

This chain connects TRBV19 to TRBJ2-7, with TRBD2 matching 15 bases. V gave up 6 bases and J gave up 6 bases; unmatched junction bases: 6. The CDR3 sequence is 15 residues long. Germline V gene data show CDR1 as LNHDA and CDR2 as SQIVND (reference sequence). The CDR3 spells CASSPGLAGGFEQYF. The CDR3 bases are TGTGCCAGTAGCCCGGGACTAGCGGGAGGTTTCGAGCAGTACTTC.

In its sample, this clone was seen once. This chain links TRBV19 with TRBJ2-7; TRBD1 matches 7 bases. V trimming: 4 bases; J trimming: 0 bases; junction bases outside the gene matches: 3. Germline-derived CDR1 and CDR2 are LNHDA and SQIVND (reference sequence). The length of the CDR3 is 14 residues. The CDR3 region is CASSNRGDSYEQYF. The CDR3 DNA follows: TGTGCCAGTAGTAACAGGGGTGACTCCTACGAGCAGTACTTC.

This clone has just a few counts. The chain employs TRBV12-3 or TRBV12-4 and TRBJ1-4, with D possibly being TRBD1 (5 bases). The V gene lost 7 bases and the J gene lost 5 bases, with 11 bases spanning the gap. CDR3 length: 13 residues. Here the CDR3 DNA reads TGTGCCAGCACCAGACAGCAGAATGAAAAACTGTTTTTT. Translated: CASTRQQNEKLFF.

V and J are TRBV19 and TRBJ2-7; 9 nucleotides align to TRBD2. CDR3 length: 15 residues. The germline V gene encodes CDR1 LNHDA and CDR2 SQIVND (reference sequence). J was trimmed by 4 bases and V by 3 bases; bases with no gene match: 7. The CDR3 region is CASSIDSGRGYEQYF. DNA for the CDR3: TGTGCCAGTAGTATTGATAGCGGGAGAGGGTACGAGCAGTACTTC. Drawing the rest from reference TRBV19 and TRBJ2-7, the complete variable domain is DGGITQSPKYLFRKEGQNVTLSCEQNLNHDAMYWYRQDPGQGLRLIYYSQIVNDFQKGDIAEGYSVSREKKESFPLTVTSAQKNPTAFYLCASSIDSGRGYEQYFGPGTRLTVT.

The chain carries TRBV18 and TRBJ1-5; D ambiguous. Looked up from germline, CDR1 is KGHSH and CDR2 is LQKENI. The V end lost 1 base, the J end lost 0 bases, and 7 bases lay between the germline ends. The CDR3 contains 15 residues. The CDR3 DNA is TGTGCCAGCTCACCACGGGCAGTTAGCAATCAGCCCCAGCATTTT. Protein sequence: CASSPRAVSNQPQHF. Full variable domain (outside the CDR3, taken from reference TRBV18 and TRBJ1-5): NAGVMQNPRHLVRRRGQEARLRCSPMKGHSHVYWYRQLPEEGLKFMVYLQKENIIDESGMPKERFSAEFPKEGPSILRIQQVVRGDSAAYFCASSPRAVSNQPQHFGDGTRLSIL.

The chain uses TRBV28 and TRBJ1-1; D is perhaps TRBD1 (6 bases). V shed 4 bases and J shed 3 bases, with 12 bases lying between them. Germline V gene lookup returns CDR1 MDHEN and CDR2 SYDVKM. The CDR3 is made up of 14 amino acids. The CDR3 region has the DNA TGTGCCAGCAGTTCCGGGGGGCAGGACACTGAAGCTTTCTTT. Translation gives CASSSGGQDTEAFF.

The J gene is TRBJ1-1, the V gene TRBV7-9; TRBD1 might be the D (6 bases). V was pared by 0 bases and J by 2 bases, with 10 bases between. CDR1 is SEHNR, CDR2 FQNEAQ, per germline (reference sequence). The CDR3 runs to 15 residues. CDR3 sequence reads: CASSLAGAGNTEAFF. For the CDR3, the DNA is TGTGCCAGCAGCTTAGCGGGGGCGGGCAACACTGAAGCTTTCTTT. Using reference TRBV7-9 and TRBJ1-1 for the parts outside the CDR3, the full variable domain is DTGVSQNPRHKITKRGQNVTFRCDPISEHNRLYWYRQTLGQGPEFLTYFQNEAQLEKSRLLSDRFSAERPKGSFSTLEIQRTEQGDSAMYLCASSLAGAGNTEAFFGQGTRLTVV.

The chain combines TRBV2 with TRBJ2-1; 9 positions agree with TRBD1. The V and J ends lost 7 bases and 10 bases, in that order; junction bases with no gene match: 11. The CDR3 extends over 14 amino acids. Germline CDR1 SNHLY, CDR2 FYNNEI. In DNA, the CDR3 is TGTGCCAGCACCGAGGGGGACAGGGAAGGCGAGCAGTTCTTC. Translating it yields CASTEGDREGEQFF.

The chain employs TRBV20-1 and TRBJ1-1, with D unresolved. Germline lookup yields CDR1 DFQATT and CDR2 SNEGSKA (reference sequence). The CDR3 totals 10 residues. In DNA form, the CDR3 reads TGCAGCCCGACGGGGACTGAAGCTTTCTTT. The encoded protein is CSPTGTEAFF.

This clone appeared once. This chain links TRBV5-1 with TRBJ1-2; D perhaps matches TRBD1 (5 bases). CDR3 size: 13 residues. Germline-derived CDR1 and CDR2 are SGHRS and YFSETQ. The V end lost 1 base, the J end lost 3 bases, and 7 bases lay between the germline ends. This CDR3 reads CASSLNRHYGYTF. The CDR3 coding sequence is TGCGCCAGCAGCTTGAACAGGCACTATGGCTACACCTTC.